This T cell receptor beta chain is from a study of Ad26.COV2.S vaccination and SARS-CoV-2 variants. Whole-study context: Donor allocation was to the COV1001 Ad26.COV2.S trial arm. Findings and caveats of the study: Measures of TCR breadth and depth may have fallen short of total T cell responses.

Treatment given: about 20 received Ad26.COV2.S at low or high dose, single or two shots; 5 received placebo; per-sample allocation not given. It was on day 63 after the first vaccine or placebo injection that samples were taken. For this clone: Antigen: not known.

This table comes from immunoSEQ multiplex PCR, and its TCRdb copy is limited to in-frame clones, with some not included. The sample yields a few hundred thousand clones, around 87% seen once. CDR3 length: 15 amino acids. The germline CDR1 and CDR2 sequences are SNHLY and FYNNEI. V lost 2 bases, J lost 3 bases, and 13 bases lay in between. V usage is TRBV2 and J usage is TRBJ1-2; no firm D call. The clonotype originates from a person aged 18-65 years who received the Ad26.COV2.S COVID-19 vaccine or a placebo. The specimen was peripheral blood, collected in a trial of Ad26.COV2.S vaccine versus placebo. CDR3 loop: CASSERSGADYGYTF. The CDR3 DNA is TGTGCCAGCAGTGAAAGGTCGGGTGCTGACTATGGCTACACCTTC.